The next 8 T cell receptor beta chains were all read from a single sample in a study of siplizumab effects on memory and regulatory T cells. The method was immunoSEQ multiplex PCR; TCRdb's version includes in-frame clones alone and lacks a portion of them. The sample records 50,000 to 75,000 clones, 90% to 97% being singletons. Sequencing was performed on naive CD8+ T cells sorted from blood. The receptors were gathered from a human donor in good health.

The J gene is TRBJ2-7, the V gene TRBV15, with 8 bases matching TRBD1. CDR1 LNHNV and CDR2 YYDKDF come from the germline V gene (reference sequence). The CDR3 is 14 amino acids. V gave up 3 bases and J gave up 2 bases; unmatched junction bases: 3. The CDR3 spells CATSRSRGPYEQYF. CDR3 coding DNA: TGTGCCACCAGCAGGAGCAGGGGGCCCTACGAGCAGTACTTC.

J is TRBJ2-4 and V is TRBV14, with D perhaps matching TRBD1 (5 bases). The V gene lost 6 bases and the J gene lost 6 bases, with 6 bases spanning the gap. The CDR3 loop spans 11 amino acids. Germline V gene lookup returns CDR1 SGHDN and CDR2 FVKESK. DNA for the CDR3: TGTGCCAGCAGTCAGGGAAACATTCAGTACTTC. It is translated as CASSQGNIQYF.

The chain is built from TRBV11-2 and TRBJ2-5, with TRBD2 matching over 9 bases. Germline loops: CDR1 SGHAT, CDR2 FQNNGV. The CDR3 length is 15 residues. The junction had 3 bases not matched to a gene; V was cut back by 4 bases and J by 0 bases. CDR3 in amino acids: CASSYRTSDQETQYF. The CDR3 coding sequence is TGTGCCAGCAGCTATAGGACTAGCGACCAAGAGACCCAGTACTTC.

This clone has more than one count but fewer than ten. The DNA for the CDR3 is TGTGCCAGTAGTATAGGGGATGGCTACACCTTC. Its protein is CASSIGDGYTF. This chain uses TRBV19 with TRBJ1-2; D gene unclear. From germline, CDR1 is LNHDA and CDR2 SQIVND (reference sequence). Trimming pared 1 base from V and 6 bases from J, leaving 3 bases between. This CDR3 contains 11 residues.

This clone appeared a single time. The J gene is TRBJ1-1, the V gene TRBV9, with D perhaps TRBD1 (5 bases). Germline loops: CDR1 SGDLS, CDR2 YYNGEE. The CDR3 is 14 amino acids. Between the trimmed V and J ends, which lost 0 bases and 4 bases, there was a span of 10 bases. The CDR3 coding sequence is TGTGCCAGCAGCGTAGCTGGGGGGGGCACTGAAGCTTTCTTT. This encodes CASSVAGGGTEAFF.

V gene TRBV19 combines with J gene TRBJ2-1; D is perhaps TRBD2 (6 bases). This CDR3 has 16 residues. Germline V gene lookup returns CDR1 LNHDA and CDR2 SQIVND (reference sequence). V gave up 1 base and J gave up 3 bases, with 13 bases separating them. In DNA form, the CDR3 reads TGTGCCAGTAGTATAGTAGAGGGCGGGGACTACAATGAGCAGTTCTTC. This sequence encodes CASSIVEGGDYNEQFF.

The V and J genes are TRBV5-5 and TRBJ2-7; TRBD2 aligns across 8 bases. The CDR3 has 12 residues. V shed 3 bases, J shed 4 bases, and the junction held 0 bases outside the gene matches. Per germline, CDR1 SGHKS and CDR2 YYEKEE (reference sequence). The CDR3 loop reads CASSSGGYEQYF. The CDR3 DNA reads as TGTGCCAGCAGCTCGGGGGGGTACGAGCAGTACTTC.

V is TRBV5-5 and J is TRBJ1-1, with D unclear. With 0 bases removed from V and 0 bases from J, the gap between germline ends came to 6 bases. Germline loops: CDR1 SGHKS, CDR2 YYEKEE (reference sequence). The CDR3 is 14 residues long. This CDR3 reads CASSLGPMNTEAFF. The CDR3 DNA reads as TGTGCCAGCAGCTTGGGACCTATGAACACTGAAGCTTTCTTT.